This T cell receptor beta chain was recorded in a study of T cells in Graves' hyperthyroidism and ophthalmopathy. General study results and limits: Progression to ophthalmopathy was predicted a median of roughly 6.8 months early.

For the diagnoses, clinical symptoms, serum thyroxine and TRAb, thyroid ultrasound and orbital computed tomography were used. Trimming at V came to 7 bases and at J to 1 base, leaving 4 bases not matched to a gene. The CDR3 covers 15 residues. Germline V gene data show CDR1 as MNHEY and CDR2 as SVGAGI. This clonotype has a count of ten or more. Its antigen is not identified. There were TCR beta CDR3 regions amplified from RNA transcripts. In the first-round RT-PCR of the TCR CDR3, the HTBI primer set was used. Each CDR3 protein gets one entry after TCRdb re-called the multiplex PCR reads with MiXCR. The table records about 300,000 distinct CDR3 sequences, around a quarter of them present only once.

V is TRBV6-5 and J is TRBJ2-2, with 9 bases that match TRBD2. The source of this sequence is a man aged 40-49 years with Graves' hyperthyroidism that later progressed to Graves' ophthalmopathy. The specimen sequenced was blood. The CDR3 sequence is CASKLAGLNTGELFF. In DNA form, the CDR3 reads TGTGCCAGCAAGCTAGCGGGGTTGAACACCGGGGAGCTGTTTTTT.